A selection of T cell receptor beta chains follows, all from one sample in a study of T-cell memory formation after mild COVID-19. Via MiXCR, TCRdb re-called the 5' RACE reads, giving one row per CDR3 protein. The sample yields around 300,000 distinct CDR3 sequences, roughly 13% seen once. Sequenced: PBMCs or a T cell subset sorted from them (not recorded which). These receptors came from a man younger than 30 who had mild COVID-19 (a few samples of this study predate the infection). Cell type and time point are not known. CDR3s leave out the opening cysteine and the closing phenylalanine or tryptophan. Fields, in order: J gene, V gene, clone size, CDR3 protein. Clone size is shown for a subset of rows, as once, few, many or a class of expanded clone.

J gene: TRBJ1-1; V gene: TRBV29-1; clone size: .; CDR3 protein: SVDNSNTEAF
J gene: TRBJ1-1; V gene: TRBV19; clone size: few; CDR3 protein: ASRDTTNTEAF
J gene: TRBJ1-2; V gene: TRBV12-3/TRBV12-4; clone size: .; CDR3 protein: ASSFGGGAGYT
J gene: TRBJ1-5; V gene: TRBV6-2/TRBV6-3; clone size: few; CDR3 protein: ASSYPASKQPQH
J gene: TRBJ1-4; V gene: TRBV12-3/TRBV12-4; clone size: once; CDR3 protein: ASSLVGTEEKLF
J gene: TRBJ2-3; V gene: TRBV12-3/TRBV12-4; clone size: few; CDR3 protein: ASSSGLEIDTQY
J gene: TRBJ2-7; V gene: TRBV10-3; clone size: few; CDR3 protein: AISERGSEQY
J gene: TRBJ2-2; V gene: TRBV7-2; clone size: few; CDR3 protein: ASSSNPPGELF
J gene: TRBJ1-1; V gene: TRBV7-9; clone size: many; CDR3 protein: ASSLAITGNTEAF
J gene: TRBJ2-1; V gene: TRBV5-1; clone size: few; CDR3 protein: ASSLAQTPYNEQF
J gene: TRBJ2-6; V gene: TRBV7-3; clone size: many; CDR3 protein: ASSLSSGSYSGANVLT
J gene: TRBJ1-1; V gene: TRBV5-1; clone size: .; CDR3 protein: ASSLAWTAMNTEAF
J gene: TRBJ1-2; V gene: TRBV7-9; clone size: .; CDR3 protein: ASSLSGEPRGYT
J gene: TRBJ2-1; V gene: TRBV6-2/TRBV6-3; clone size: few; CDR3 protein: ASSLRLLRVSNEQF
J gene: TRBJ2-4; V gene: TRBV28; clone size: few; CDR3 protein: ASSDQNGNIQY
J gene: TRBJ1-3; V gene: TRBV28; clone size: few; CDR3 protein: ASNTVSGNTIY
J gene: TRBJ2-7; V gene: TRBV6-2/TRBV6-3; clone size: few; CDR3 protein: ASSYRLPYEQY
J gene: TRBJ2-5; V gene: TRBV15; clone size: .; CDR3 protein: ATSRPGTSGEETQY
J gene: TRBJ2-7; V gene: TRBV20-1; clone size: .; CDR3 protein: SARRGATYEQY
J gene: TRBJ2-1; V gene: TRBV29-1; clone size: .; CDR3 protein: SVEGDSNEQF
J gene: TRBJ2-5; V gene: TRBV7-2; clone size: .; CDR3 protein: ASSRGGRETQY
J gene: TRBJ2-7; V gene: TRBV4-2; clone size: .; CDR3 protein: ASSQDNYGTYEQY
J gene: TRBJ1-5; V gene: TRBV19; clone size: .; CDR3 protein: ASSIGQLSNQPQH
J gene: TRBJ2-5; V gene: TRBV15; clone size: .; CDR3 protein: ATSRVGGGETQY
J gene: TRBJ1-2; V gene: TRBV20-1; clone size: .; CDR3 protein: SGGPPEDGYT
J gene: TRBJ1-2; V gene: TRBV5-1; clone size: few; CDR3 protein: ASSLYRDGSYGYT
J gene: TRBJ2-7; V gene: TRBV4-2; clone size: many; CDR3 protein: ASSPWGGESSYEQY
J gene: TRBJ2-4; V gene: TRBV27; clone size: few; CDR3 protein: ASSRLSAPPLAKNIQY
J gene: TRBJ2-3; V gene: TRBV7-9; clone size: few; CDR3 protein: ASSFGGRGSTDTQY
J gene: TRBJ2-1; V gene: TRBV28; clone size: .; CDR3 protein: ASSFSRHNEQF
J gene: TRBJ2-3; V gene: TRBV24-1; clone size: .; CDR3 protein: ATSVMAGQGLDTQY
J gene: TRBJ1-3; V gene: TRBV4-3; clone size: .; CDR3 protein: ASSQGVAVGANTIY
J gene: TRBJ2-7; V gene: TRBV7-8; clone size: .; CDR3 protein: ASSHGGAYEQY
J gene: TRBJ2-3; V gene: TRBV6-2/TRBV6-3; clone size: few; CDR3 protein: ASSYPSRGAHTDTQY